The subject of this entry is one T cell receptor beta chain. Its antigen remains unknown. Germline loops: CDR1 SGHRS, CDR2 YFSETQ. The CDR3 extends over 13 amino acids. Deletions cut 1 base from V and 7 bases from J, with 12 bases between. Sequenced by immunoSEQ multiplex PCR; TCRdb stores in-frame clones only, minus some. The table includes approximately 150,000 clones, roughly 90% detected once. Second-dose recipients at about 4 or about 12 weeks were treated as one pooled group. The entry originates in a study of T cell responses to AZD1222 COVID-19 vaccine. The study's findings and limits: Compared with day 0, the breadth and depth of the Spike-specific TCR repertoire rose significantly after two doses of AZD1222. Baseline testing showed seropositivity in only six AZD1222 recipients.

Material: peripheral blood, obtained 28 days after the second AZD1222 dose. This TCR was sampled from an adult who received the AZD1222 COVID-19 vaccine. The chain carries TRBV5-1 and TRBJ2-7; a possible D gene is TRBD1 (5 bases). The CDR3 nucleotides read TGCGCCAGCAGCTTGCCAGGGCCTGGTGAGCAGTACTTC. Its translation: CASSLPGPGEQYF.